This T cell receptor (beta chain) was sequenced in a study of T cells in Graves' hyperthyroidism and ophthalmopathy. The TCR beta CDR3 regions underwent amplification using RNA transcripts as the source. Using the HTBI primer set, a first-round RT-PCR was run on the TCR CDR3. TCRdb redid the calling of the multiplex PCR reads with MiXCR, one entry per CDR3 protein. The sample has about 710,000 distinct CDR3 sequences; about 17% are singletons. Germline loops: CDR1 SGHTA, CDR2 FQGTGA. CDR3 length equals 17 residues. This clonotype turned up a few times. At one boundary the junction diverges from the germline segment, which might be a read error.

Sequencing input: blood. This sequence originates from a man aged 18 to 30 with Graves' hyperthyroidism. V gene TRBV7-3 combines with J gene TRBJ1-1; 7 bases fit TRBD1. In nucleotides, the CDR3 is TGTGCCAGCAGCTTGACAGGGCGCTACAGAAAGAACACTGGAGCTTTCTTT. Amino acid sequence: CASSLTGRYRKNTGAFF. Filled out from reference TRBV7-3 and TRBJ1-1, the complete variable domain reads GAGVSQTPSNKVTEKGKYVELRCDPISGHTALYWYRQSLGQGPEFLIYFQGTGAADDSGLPNDRFFAVRPEGSVSTLKIQRTERGDSAVYLCASSLTGRYRKNTGAFFGQGTRLTVV.